The 12 T cell receptor beta chains reported below all come from one sample, sequenced in a study of T-cell reconstitution after alpha-beta-depleted transplantation in children. Unique molecular identifiers were built into the TCRbeta library. Using its own MiXCR run on the PCR reads, TCRdb lists one record per CDR3 protein. The sample records about 480,000 distinct CDR3 sequences, around an eighth being singletons. Sample: PBMCs from the stem cell graft donor, taken from the stem cell graft. These receptor sequences come from a human donor who donated a stem cell graft to a child with combined immunodeficiency.

This chain uses TRBV27 with TRBJ1-1, with a weak D call TRBD1 (5 bases). Germline values: CDR1 MNHEY, CDR2 SMNVEV (reference sequence). The CDR3 has 12 residues. V was clipped by 8 bases and J by 6 bases, with 13 bases between them. CDR3 bases: TGTGCCAGCGGCAGGGTTGGCGCTGAAGCTTTCTTT. Protein product: CASGRVGAEAFF.

This clonotype has more than one count but fewer than ten. The rearrangement joins TRBV5-1 to TRBJ2-1, with D perhaps TRBD2 (6 bases). The CDR3 length is 15 residues. CDR1 is SGHRS, CDR2 YFSETQ, per germline. V was clipped by 2 bases and J by 3 bases, with 12 bases between them. This chain's CDR3 is CASSFGTPDYNEQFF. The CDR3 nucleotides read TGCGCCAGCAGCTTCGGGACTCCGGACTACAATGAGCAGTTCTTC.

This clonotype was seen a handful of times. The rearrangement uses TRBV6-5 and TRBJ2-3, with 10 positions matching TRBD2. The germline gives CDR1 MNHEY, CDR2 SVGAGI. The CDR3 is 17 amino acids. V lost 5 bases, J lost 6 bases, and 14 bases stayed unmatched. The CDR3 DNA sequence: TGTGCCAGCAGTCGGCGGGGGGGGCTAGCGGGGGCCGATACGCAGTATTTT. Translating gives CASSRRGGLAGADTQYF.

This clonotype appeared many times. The CDR3 sequence is CASSEPSATRNTEAFF. The DNA of the CDR3 is TGTGCCAGCAGTGAACCCTCCGCTACAAGGAACACTGAAGCTTTCTTT. V gene TRBV6-1 combines with J gene TRBJ1-1; D is unresolved. The V gene's germline CDR1 is MNHNS and CDR2 SASEGT. V lost 2 bases, J lost 1 base, and 14 bases lay in between. The CDR3 spans 16 residues.

This clonotype showed up many times. The chain uses TRBV29-1 and TRBJ1-1, with 7 bases matching TRBD1. Germline V gene lookup returns CDR1 SQVTM and CDR2 ANQGSEA. V was pared by 0 bases and J by 12 bases, with 22 bases of the junction left unmatched. The CDR3 covers 17 residues. DNA of the CDR3: TGCAGCGTTGAAGATGTGAGGCCGGGACAGTCTGAGGTTGGGACTTTCTTT. This encodes CSVEDVRPGQSEVGTFF.

Only a few counts were recorded for this clonotype. The chain combines TRBV20-1 with TRBJ2-2; possibly TRBD1 or TRBD2 for D (6 bases each). The CDR3 spans 12 residues. V lost 6 bases to trimming and J lost 8 bases, with 13 bases between them. CDR1 is DFQATT, CDR2 SNEGSKA, per germline (reference sequence). CDR3 nucleotides: TGCAGTGCAGTAGGGGGGAGAGGGGAGCTGTTTTTT. It yields the protein CSAVGGRGELFF.

The V call is TRBV2, the J call TRBJ2-4, with a tentative D call TRBD1 (6 bases). There are 14 residues in the CDR3. V gave up 6 bases and J gave up 1 base, with 10 bases separating them. In germline, CDR1 is SNHLY, CDR2 FYNNEI. This chain's CDR3 is CASRGARAKNIQYF. CDR3 nucleotide sequence: TGTGCCAGCAGGGGGGCGAGGGCCAAAAACATTCAGTACTTC.

This clonotype was seen many times. The V gene is TRBV6-1, the J gene TRBJ2-3; D gene unclear. V was shortened by 6 bases and J by 4 bases, with 11 bases between the two germline ends. The CDR3 is made up of 13 amino acids. Germline-derived CDR1 and CDR2 are MNHNS and SASEGT. The CDR3 spells CASSPLRPDTQYF. The CDR3 DNA follows: TGTGCCAGCAGCCCACTGCGACCAGATACGCAGTATTTT.

The chain joins TRBV12-3 or TRBV12-4 to TRBJ2-7; no clear D gene. Trimming removed 3 bases at V and 6 bases at J, with 12 bases between. The CDR3 covers 13 residues. CDR3 sequence: CASSFGIYGEQYF. The CDR3 nucleotides are TGTGCCAGCAGTTTTGGAATCTATGGCGAGCAGTACTTC.

This clonotype was seen a few times. As DNA, the CDR3 is TGTGCCACCAGCAGAGCCGGGGGGTGGCTGGAAGAAAAACTGTTTTTT. This sequence encodes CATSRAGGWLEEKLFF. The chain carries TRBV15 and TRBJ1-4, with D maybe TRBD1 (5 bases). The CDR3 sequence is 16 residues long. Germline CDR1 reads LNHNV; CDR2 reads YYDKDF (reference sequence). The V and J ends lost 1 base and 8 bases respectively, with 17 bases between them.

The J gene is TRBJ2-7, the V gene TRBV29-1, with D perhaps TRBD2 (5 bases). The CDR3 consists of 15 residues. Germline CDR1 and CDR2: SQVTM and ANQGSEA. Between the trimmed V and J ends, which lost 0 bases and 5 bases, there was a span of 17 bases. The chain's CDR3 is CSVEDGEGPPDEQYF. In DNA, the CDR3 is TGCAGCGTTGAAGATGGAGAGGGCCCACCGGACGAGCAGTACTTC.

This clonotype was seen a few times. The CDR3 nucleotides are TGTGCCATCAGGGGACTAGCGGACTATGAGCAGTTCTTC. Translating gives CAIRGLADYEQFF. The V gene is TRBV10-3, the J gene TRBJ2-1; TRBD2 aligns across 11 bases. Germline V gene data show CDR1 as ENHRY and CDR2 as SYGVKD. V lost 6 bases, J lost 8 bases, and 3 bases stayed unmatched. CDR3 length equals 13 residues.